The next 15 T cell receptor beta chains were all read from a single sample in a study of post-analysis software for immune sequencing data. General study points: A handful of TRBV segments were significantly more frequent in patients than in controls. TRBV5-6, TRBV5-1 and TRBV20-1 were among these segments.

Unique molecular identifiers tagged the TCR beta cDNA libraries. TCRdb re-derived calls from the PCR reads in MiXCR, one entry per CDR3 protein. The sample shows roughly 800,000 distinct CDR3 sequences, around 42% of them seen only once. Which antigens these TCRs recognize remains unknown. The sample taken for sequencing was blood. The receptors shown here come from a girl between 5 and 17 years old with multiple sclerosis.

In this sample, this clonotype turned up a few times. This sequence joins TRBV4-3 and TRBJ2-1, with 10 bases fitting TRBD2. The germline V gene encodes CDR1 LGHNA and CDR2 YSLEER. V shed 1 base and J 4 bases; nucleotides not matched to a gene: 4. The CDR3 sequence is 16 residues long. This CDR3 is CASSQGTGLAYNEQFF. The CDR3 DNA is TGCGCCAGCAGCCAAGGAACGGGACTAGCGTACAATGAGCAGTTCTTC.

This chain uses TRBV12-5 with TRBJ2-1; 9 positions agree with TRBD2. The CDR3 consists of 16 residues. The V and J ends lost 3 bases and 10 bases, in that order; junction bases with no gene match: 13. Germline V gene data show CDR1 as LGHNT and CDR2 as FRNRAP. The CDR3 DNA reads TGTGCTAGTGGTTTCCTGCTAGCGGGAAACGTAGGCGAGCAGTTCTTC. Amino acids: CASGFLLAGNVGEQFF.

The gene calls are TRBV5-5 and TRBJ2-3; 9 bases line up with TRBD2. The CDR3 spans 16 residues. Germline CDR1 is SGHKS and CDR2 is YYEKEE (reference sequence). V gave up 2 bases and J gave up 2 bases; unmatched junction bases: 6. This chain's CDR3 is CASSFRTSAYTDTQYF. CDR3 coding DNA: TGTGCCAGCAGCTTCCGGACTAGCGCATACACAGATACGCAGTATTTT.

In its sample, this clonotype was seen once. This clone may be a read error of a much larger clone one base away. The chain employs TRBV24-1 and TRBJ2-3, with D unclear. Looked up from germline, CDR1 is KGHDR and CDR2 is SFDVKD. This CDR3 spans 12 amino acids. The CDR3 nucleotides are TGTACCACCAGTGACCGCCAGGATACGCAGTATTTT. Its translation: CTTSDRQDTQYF.

This clonotype was seen more than once but under ten times. V usage is TRBV7-2 and J usage is TRBJ1-6; D not resolved. V was trimmed by 5 bases and J by 7 bases, leaving 9 bases between them. Germline CDR1 is SGHTA and CDR2 is FQGNSA. CDR3 length equals 13 residues. CDR3 coding DNA: TGTGCCAGCAGCCATGCCACCAATTCACCCCTCCACTTT. Residues: CASSHATNSPLHF.

The J gene is TRBJ1-5, the V gene TRBV10-3; perhaps TRBD1 as D (6 bases). The CDR3 covers 15 residues. Germline CDR1 and CDR2: ENHRY and SYGVKD. V was shortened by 0 bases and J by 4 bases, with 10 bases between the two germline ends. The CDR3 protein is CAISESRGANQPQHF. The CDR3 nucleotides read TGTGCCATCAGTGAGTCACGGGGGGCGAATCAGCCCCAGCATTTT.

There are a few counts of this clonotype. The chain combines TRBV15 with TRBJ1-5, with D tentatively TRBD1 (5 bases). Germline lookup yields CDR1 LNHNV and CDR2 YYDKDF (reference sequence). The CDR3 sequence is 17 residues long. Between the trimmed V and J ends, which lost 1 base and 1 base, there was a span of 14 bases. CDR3 amino acids: CATSRGPGPGSNQPQHF. The CDR3 region has the DNA TGTGCCACCAGCAGAGGACCGGGACCTGGGAGCAATCAGCCCCAGCATTTT.

The chain couples TRBV6-5 to TRBJ1-1; 7 nucleotides line up with TRBD1. The germline V gene has CDR1 MNHEY and CDR2 SVGAGI. The CDR3 runs 15 residues. Trimming at V came to 2 bases and at J to 2 bases, leaving 5 bases not matched to a gene. CDR3 bases: TGTGCCAGCAGTTACCGAGGGGGCATCAACACTGAAGCTTTCTTT. It encodes CASSYRGGINTEAFF.

The chain couples TRBV20-1 to TRBJ2-3, with 16 nucleotides matching TRBD2. Germline CDR1 DFQATT, CDR2 SNEGSKA (reference sequence). The CDR3 sequence is 17 residues long. The CDR3 nucleotides are TGCAGCGTGATTTCGGGACTAGCGGGAGGGAAGACAGATACGCAGTATTTT. This translates into CSVISGLAGGKTDTQYF.

J is TRBJ2-5 and V is TRBV30; a weak D match, TRBD2 (6 bases). Germline V gives CDR1 GTSNPN, CDR2 SVGIG (reference sequence). The CDR3 has 14 residues. Trimming removed 2 bases from V and 5 bases from J, with 15 bases in between. CDR3 sequence (DNA): TGTGCCTGGAGTTTAGCGGAGGTACAGGAGACCCAGTACTTC. Residues: CAWSLAEVQETQYF.

V usage is TRBV20-1 and J usage is TRBJ2-1; no definite D call. This CDR3 comprises 11 residues. Trimming took off 4 bases at V and 9 bases at J, with 10 bases between the two ends. Germline-derived CDR1 and CDR2 are DFQATT and SNEGSKA (reference sequence). DNA of the CDR3: TGCAGTGCTATTTCGTTGGGTGAGCAGTTCTTC. Translating it yields CSAISLGEQFF.

This clonotype came up a few times. The rearrangement links TRBV20-1 to TRBJ2-1; 7 nucleotides line up with TRBD2. Germline V gives CDR1 DFQATT, CDR2 SNEGSKA (reference sequence). The CDR3 length is 14 residues. The V segment lost 7 bases and the J segment 0 bases; nucleotides outside the gene matches: 6. CDR3 nucleotide sequence: TGCAGTGTTACCCCTAGCGGCTCCTACAATGAGCAGTTCTTC. The encoded protein is CSVTPSGSYNEQFF.

The chain uses TRBV5-6 and TRBJ2-7, with 9 nucleotides matching TRBD2. The germline V gene encodes CDR1 SGHDT and CDR2 YYEEEE. V shed 4 bases and J 6 bases; nucleotides not matched to a gene: 14. The CDR3 length is 16 residues. This chain's CDR3 is CASSPRTTGTSREQYF. DNA of the CDR3: TGTGCCAGCAGCCCCCGAACAACCGGGACTAGCCGCGAGCAGTACTTC.

Only a few counts were recorded for this clonotype. This sequence joins TRBV27 and TRBJ2-5; 10 nucleotides agree with TRBD2. The CDR3 is 15 residues long. J lost 1 base, V lost 5 bases, and 4 bases had no gene match. Looked up from germline, CDR1 is MNHEY and CDR2 is SMNVEV (reference sequence). CDR3 bases: TGTGCCAGCAGTACTGTAGCGGGGGGCCAAGAGACCCAGTACTTC. Its translation is CASSTVAGGQETQYF.

The chain joins TRBV29-1 to TRBJ2-7; TRBD1 aligns across 9 bases. The germline V gene has CDR1 SQVTM and CDR2 ANQGSEA. The CDR3 has 13 residues. With 6 bases clipped from V and 5 bases from J, the junction kept 8 bases outside the gene matches. The CDR3 DNA follows: TGCAGCGTGCCGGGACAGGGCGGCGACGAGCAGTACTTC. Protein sequence: CSVPGQGGDEQYF.